The 10 T cell receptor beta chains presented below share a single source sample, sequenced in a study of cytomegalovirus exposure and HLA in healthy donors. The primer mix had 60 Vbeta and 13 Jbeta primers. Profiling relied on immunoSEQ multiplex PCR, and the TCRdb table lists in-frame clones only, not all of them. The sample yields nearly 110,000 clones, about 84% seen once. The sample comprised PBMCs. These receptors all stem from a man aged 25-45 years in good health and CMV-seronegative.

The V and J genes are TRBV10-3 and TRBJ1-2; D is possibly TRBD1 (6 bases). Trimming took off 4 bases at V and 6 bases at J, with 15 bases between the two ends. The CDR3 loop spans 14 amino acids. Per the germline V gene, CDR1 is ENHRY and CDR2 is SYGVKD. The CDR3 DNA sequence: TGTGCCATCAGTGTTCTCGGGGGGCGTGATGGCTACACCTTC. Translated, it gives CAISVLGGRDGYTF.

This chain connects TRBV4-1 to TRBJ2-3; D gene unclear. This CDR3 has 14 amino acids. Trimming shortened V by 1 base and J by 6 bases, and 11 bases separated the two germline ends. From germline, CDR1 is MGHRA and CDR2 YSYEKL. The DNA for the CDR3 is TGCGCCAGCAGCCAAGCCCCCATGGAGGATACGCAGTATTTT. It yields the protein CASSQAPMEDTQYF.

The J gene is TRBJ2-1, the V gene TRBV5-1, with 11 nucleotides matching TRBD2. This CDR3 spans 18 amino acids. Germline V gene data show CDR1 as SGHRS and CDR2 as YFSETQ. V shed 2 bases, J shed 7 bases, and the junction held 14 bases outside the gene matches. The DNA of the CDR3 is TGCGCCAGCAGCTTCTATCACCTGGGGTCTAGCGGGGGGAATGAGCAGTTCTTC. Residues: CASSFYHLGSSGGNEQFF. Filled out from reference TRBV5-1 and TRBJ2-1, the complete variable domain reads KAGVTQTPRYLIKTRGQQVTLSCSPISGHRSVSWYQQTPGQGLQFLFEYFSETQRNKGNFPGRFSGRQFSNSRSEMNVSTLELGDSALYLCASSFYHLGSSGGNEQFFGPGTRLTVL.

The chain recombines TRBV7-3 with TRBJ2-6; weak D call: TRBD1 (5 bases). This CDR3 region has 15 residues. The V gene lost 5 bases and the J gene lost 2 bases, with 10 bases spanning the gap. Germline-derived CDR1 and CDR2 are SGHTA and FQGTGA. CDR3 in amino acids: CASSLSGTGANVLTF. The CDR3 nucleotides are TGTGCCAGCAGCCTCTCAGGGACTGGGGCCAACGTCCTGACTTTC.

The gene calls are TRBV29-1 and TRBJ2-5; 7 bases fit TRBD2. This CDR3 has 14 amino acids. Germline CDR1 and CDR2: SQVTM and ANQGSEA. The V and J ends lost 2 bases and 5 bases, in that order; junction bases with no gene match: 8. The CDR3 here is CSVERDPGRETQYF. CDR3 nucleotide sequence: TGCAGCGTTGAACGGGACCCCGGGAGGGAGACCCAGTACTTC.

The J gene is TRBJ1-5, the V gene TRBV30, with TRBD1 identical over 10 bases. CDR1 and CDR2 from the germline V gene are GTSNPN and SVGIG (reference sequence). J was trimmed by 6 bases and V by 3 bases; bases with no gene match: 2. The CDR3 is made up of 13 amino acids. In DNA, the CDR3 is TGTGCCTGGAGCAGGACAGGGGGTCAGCCCCAGCATTTT. This translates into CAWSRTGGQPQHF.

V and J are TRBV7-2 and TRBJ2-2; tentative D call: TRBD2 (6 bases). V was trimmed by 3 bases and J by 6 bases, leaving 11 bases between them. The CDR3 sequence is 14 residues long. Germline CDR1 SGHTA, CDR2 FQGNSA. Here the CDR3 DNA reads TGTGCCAGCAGCTTGATAGGCGGGGCCGGGGAGCTGTTTTTT. This sequence encodes CASSLIGGAGELFF.

This clone occurred once. V usage is TRBV30 and J usage is TRBJ2-1; TRBD2 agrees at 7 bases. The germline V gene has CDR1 GTSNPN and CDR2 SVGIG (reference sequence). The CDR3 spans 16 residues. After removal of 3 bases from V and 6 bases from J, the junction contained 14 bases not matched to a gene. CDR3 amino acids: CAWRGKGREMANEQFF. Written as DNA, the CDR3 is TGTGCCTGGAGGGGGAAGGGGCGGGAGATGGCCAATGAGCAGTTCTTC.

The gene calls are TRBV15 and TRBJ1-5; perhaps TRBD1 as D (6 bases). The CDR3 sequence is 15 residues long. CDR1 and CDR2 from the germline V gene are LNHNV and YYDKDF (reference sequence). V lost 3 bases, J lost 5 bases, and 14 bases lay in between. The DNA of the CDR3 is TGTGCCACCAGCAGGCTGGGACACGGGGATCAGCCCCAGCATTTT. Encoded protein: CATSRLGHGDQPQHF.

This clone showed up just a few times. The J gene is TRBJ2-7, the V gene TRBV4-2; 11 bases are a match to TRBD2. The germline CDR1 and CDR2 sequences are LGHNA and YNFKEQ. The CDR3 length is 15 residues. Trimming at V came to 0 bases and at J to 5 bases, leaving 3 bases not matched to a gene. CDR3 in amino acids: CASSQDSGGVNEQYF. The CDR3 DNA is TGTGCCAGCAGCCAAGATAGCGGGGGGGTTAACGAGCAGTACTTC.